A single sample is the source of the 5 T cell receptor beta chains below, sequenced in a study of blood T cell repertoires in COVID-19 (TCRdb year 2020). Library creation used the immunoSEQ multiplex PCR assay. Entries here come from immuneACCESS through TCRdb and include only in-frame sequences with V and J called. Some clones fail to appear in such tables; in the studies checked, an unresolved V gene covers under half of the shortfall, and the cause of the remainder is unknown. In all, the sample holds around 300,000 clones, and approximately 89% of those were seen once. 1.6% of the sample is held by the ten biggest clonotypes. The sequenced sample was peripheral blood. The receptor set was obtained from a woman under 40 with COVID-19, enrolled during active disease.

The CDR3 DNA reads TGTGCCAGCAGTCCCGCAGACAGGATATTTGACGCTTTCTTT. Protein product: CASSPADRIFDAFF. The gene calls are TRBV6-5 and TRBJ1-1; weak D call: TRBD1 (6 bases). Germline loops: CDR1 MNHEY, CDR2 SVGAGI. This CDR3 has 14 residues. V was pared by 5 bases and J by 11 bases, with 21 bases between.

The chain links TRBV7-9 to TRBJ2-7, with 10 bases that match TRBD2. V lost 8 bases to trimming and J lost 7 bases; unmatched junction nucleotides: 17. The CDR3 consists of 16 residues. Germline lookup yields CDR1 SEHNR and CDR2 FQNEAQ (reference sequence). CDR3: CASLPRPSGGAKEQYF. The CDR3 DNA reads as TGTGCCAGCCTCCCCAGGCCGAGCGGGGGGGCAAAAGAGCAGTACTTC.

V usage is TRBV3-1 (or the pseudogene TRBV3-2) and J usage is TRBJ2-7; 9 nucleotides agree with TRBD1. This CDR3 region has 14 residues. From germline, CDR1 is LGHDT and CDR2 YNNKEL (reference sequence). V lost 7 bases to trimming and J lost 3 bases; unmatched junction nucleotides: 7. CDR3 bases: TGTGCCAGCACCCGGGGACAGGGCGGCTACGAGCAGTACTTC. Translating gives CASTRGQGGYEQYF.

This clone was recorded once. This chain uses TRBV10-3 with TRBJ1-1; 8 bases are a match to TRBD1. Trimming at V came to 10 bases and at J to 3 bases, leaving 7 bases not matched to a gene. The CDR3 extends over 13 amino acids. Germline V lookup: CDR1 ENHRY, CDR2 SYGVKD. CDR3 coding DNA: TGTGCCACGCAGGGGGCGCAGGACACTGAAGCTTTCTTT. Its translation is CATQGAQDTEAFF.

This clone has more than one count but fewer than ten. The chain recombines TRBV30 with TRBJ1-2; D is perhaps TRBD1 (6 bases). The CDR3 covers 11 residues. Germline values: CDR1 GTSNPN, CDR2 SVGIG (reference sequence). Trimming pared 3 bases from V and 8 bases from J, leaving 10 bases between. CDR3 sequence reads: CAWRGARGYTF. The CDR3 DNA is TGTGCCTGGAGGGGGGCGCGGGGCTACACCTTC.